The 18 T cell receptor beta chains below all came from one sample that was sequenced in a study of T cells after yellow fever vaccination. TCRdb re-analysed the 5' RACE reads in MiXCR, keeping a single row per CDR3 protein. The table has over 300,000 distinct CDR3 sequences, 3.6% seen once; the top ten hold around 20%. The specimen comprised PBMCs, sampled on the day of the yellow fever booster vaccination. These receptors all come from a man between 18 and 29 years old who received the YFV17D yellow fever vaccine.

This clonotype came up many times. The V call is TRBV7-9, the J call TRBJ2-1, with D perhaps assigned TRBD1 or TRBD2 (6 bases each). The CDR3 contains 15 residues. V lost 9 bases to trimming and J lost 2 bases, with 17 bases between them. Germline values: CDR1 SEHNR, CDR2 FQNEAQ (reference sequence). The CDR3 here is CASTALGGPYNEQFF. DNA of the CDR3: TGTGCCAGTACCGCCTTGGGGGGCCCCTACAATGAGCAGTTCTTC.

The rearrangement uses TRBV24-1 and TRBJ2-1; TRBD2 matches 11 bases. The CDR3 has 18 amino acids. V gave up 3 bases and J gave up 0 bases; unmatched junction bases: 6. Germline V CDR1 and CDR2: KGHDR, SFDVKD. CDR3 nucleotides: TGTGCCACCAGTGATCCTAGCGGGGGGCCGAGCTCCTACAATGAGCAGTTCTTC. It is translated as CATSDPSGGPSSYNEQFF.

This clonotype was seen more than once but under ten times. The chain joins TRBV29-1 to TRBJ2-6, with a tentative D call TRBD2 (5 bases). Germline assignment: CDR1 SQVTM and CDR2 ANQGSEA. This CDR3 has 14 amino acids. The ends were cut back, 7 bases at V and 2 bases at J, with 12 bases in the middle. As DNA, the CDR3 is TGCAGCGCGGCAGGAGGAGCTGGGGCCAACGTCCTGACTTTC. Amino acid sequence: CSAAGGAGANVLTF.

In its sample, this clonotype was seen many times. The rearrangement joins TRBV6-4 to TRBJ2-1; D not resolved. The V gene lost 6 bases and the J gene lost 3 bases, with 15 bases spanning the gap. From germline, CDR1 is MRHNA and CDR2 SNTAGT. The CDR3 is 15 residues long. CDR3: CASSPGGALYNEQFF. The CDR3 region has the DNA TGTGCCAGCAGCCCGGGTGGTGCACTCTACAATGAGCAGTTCTTC.

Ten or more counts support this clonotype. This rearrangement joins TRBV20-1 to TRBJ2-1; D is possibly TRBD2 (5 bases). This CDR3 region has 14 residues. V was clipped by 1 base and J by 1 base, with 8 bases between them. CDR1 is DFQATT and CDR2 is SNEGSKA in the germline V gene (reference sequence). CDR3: CSARGLASYNEQFF. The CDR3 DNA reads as TGCAGTGCTAGAGGGCTAGCATCCTACAATGAGCAGTTCTTC.

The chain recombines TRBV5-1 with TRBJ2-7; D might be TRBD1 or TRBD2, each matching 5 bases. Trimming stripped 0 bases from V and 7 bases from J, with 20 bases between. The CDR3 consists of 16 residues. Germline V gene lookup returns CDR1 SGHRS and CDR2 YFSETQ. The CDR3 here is CASSLATQGGSGEQYF. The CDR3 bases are TGCGCCAGCAGCTTGGCGACCCAGGGTGGCTCGGGGGAGCAGTACTTC.

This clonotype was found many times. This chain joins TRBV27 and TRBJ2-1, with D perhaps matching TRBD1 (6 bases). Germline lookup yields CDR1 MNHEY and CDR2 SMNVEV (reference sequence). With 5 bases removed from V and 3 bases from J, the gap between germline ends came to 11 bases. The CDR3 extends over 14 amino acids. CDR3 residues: CASSPQGYYNEQFF. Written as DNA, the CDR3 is TGTGCCAGCAGTCCCCAGGGGTACTACAATGAGCAGTTCTTC.

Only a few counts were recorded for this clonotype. This chain's CDR3 is CTSSQSPNTEAFF. CDR3 in DNA: TGCACCAGCAGCCAATCCCCCAACACTGAAGCTTTCTTT. The chain recombines TRBV1 with TRBJ1-1; no check of the table's D call, TRBD1, against the DNA was made. TRBV1 is shown as a pseudogene. The CDR3 sequence is 13 residues long.

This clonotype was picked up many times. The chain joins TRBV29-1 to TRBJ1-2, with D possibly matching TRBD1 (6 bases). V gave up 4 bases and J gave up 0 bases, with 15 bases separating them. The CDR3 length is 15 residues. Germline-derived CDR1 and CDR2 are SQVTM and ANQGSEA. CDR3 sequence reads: CSVAVGGWTNYGYTF. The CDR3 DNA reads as TGCAGCGTTGCGGTAGGGGGTTGGACTAACTATGGCTACACCTTC.

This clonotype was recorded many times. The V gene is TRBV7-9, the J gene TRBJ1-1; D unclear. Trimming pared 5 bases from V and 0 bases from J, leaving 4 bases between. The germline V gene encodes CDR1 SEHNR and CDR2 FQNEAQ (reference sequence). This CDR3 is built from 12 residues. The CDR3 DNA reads TGTGCCAGCAGCCATCTGAACACTGAAGCTTTCTTT. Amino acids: CASSHLNTEAFF.

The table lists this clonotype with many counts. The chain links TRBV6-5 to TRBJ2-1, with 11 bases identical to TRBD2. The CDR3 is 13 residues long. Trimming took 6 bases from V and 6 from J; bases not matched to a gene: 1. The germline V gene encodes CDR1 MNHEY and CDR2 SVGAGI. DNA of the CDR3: TGTGCCAGCAGGGGGACTAGCGGCAATGAGCAGTTCTTC. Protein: CASRGTSGNEQFF.

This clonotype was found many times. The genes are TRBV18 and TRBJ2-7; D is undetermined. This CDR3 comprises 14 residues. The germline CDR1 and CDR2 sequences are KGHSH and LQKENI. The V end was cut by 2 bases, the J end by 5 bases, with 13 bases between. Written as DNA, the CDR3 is TGTGCCAGCTCACCAGTGGCACAGAACCACGAGCAGTACGTC. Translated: CASSPVAQNHEQYV.

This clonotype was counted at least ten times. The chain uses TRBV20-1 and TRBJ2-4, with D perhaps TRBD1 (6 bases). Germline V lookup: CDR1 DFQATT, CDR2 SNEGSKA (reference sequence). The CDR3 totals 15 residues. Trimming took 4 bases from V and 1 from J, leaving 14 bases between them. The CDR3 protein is CSATWTALAKNIQYF. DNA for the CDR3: TGCAGTGCTACCTGGACAGCCCTGGCCAAAAACATTCAGTACTTC.

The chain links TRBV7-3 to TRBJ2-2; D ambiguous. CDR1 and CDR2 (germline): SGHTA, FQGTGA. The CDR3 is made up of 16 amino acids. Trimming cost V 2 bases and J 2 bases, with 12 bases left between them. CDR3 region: CASSLAPTANTGELFF. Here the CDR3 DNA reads TGTGCCAGCAGCTTAGCCCCCACGGCTAACACCGGGGAGCTGTTTTTT.

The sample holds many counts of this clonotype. The CDR3 is CASSRTAGNYNEQFF. For the CDR3, the DNA is TGCGCCAGCAGCCGAACGGCAGGGAACTACAATGAGCAGTTCTTC. This chain joins TRBV5-1 and TRBJ2-1; D is perhaps TRBD1 (5 bases). Deletions cut 4 bases from V and 3 bases from J, with 14 bases between. CDR1 is SGHRS, CDR2 YFSETQ, per germline. This CDR3 comprises 15 residues. Drawing the rest from reference TRBV5-1 and TRBJ2-1, the complete variable domain is KAGVTQTPRYLIKTRGQQVTLSCSPISGHRSVSWYQQTPGQGLQFLFEYFSETQRNKGNFPGRFSGRQFSNSRSEMNVSTLELGDSALYLCASSRTAGNYNEQFFGPGTRLTVL.

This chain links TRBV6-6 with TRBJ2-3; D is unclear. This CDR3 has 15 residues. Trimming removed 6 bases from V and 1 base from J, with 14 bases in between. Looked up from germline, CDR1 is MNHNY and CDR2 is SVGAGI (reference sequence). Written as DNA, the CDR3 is TGTGCCAGCAGCTCCCGTGGGGTCCGCACAGATACGCAGTATTTT. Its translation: CASSSRGVRTDTQYF.

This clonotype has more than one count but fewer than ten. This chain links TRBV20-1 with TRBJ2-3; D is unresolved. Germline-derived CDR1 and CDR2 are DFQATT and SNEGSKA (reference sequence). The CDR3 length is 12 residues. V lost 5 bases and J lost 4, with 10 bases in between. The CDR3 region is CSASHGADTQYF. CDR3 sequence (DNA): TGCAGTGCTTCCCATGGTGCAGATACGCAGTATTTT.

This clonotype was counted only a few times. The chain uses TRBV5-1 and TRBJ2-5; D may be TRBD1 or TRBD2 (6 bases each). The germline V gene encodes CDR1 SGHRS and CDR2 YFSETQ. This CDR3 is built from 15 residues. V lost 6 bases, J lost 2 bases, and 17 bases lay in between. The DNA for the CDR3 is TGCGCCAGCAATCTAGAGGGGGGCCCTCAAGAGACCCAGTACTTC. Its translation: CASNLEGGPQETQYF. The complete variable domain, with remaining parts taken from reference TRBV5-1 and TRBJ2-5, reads KAGVTQTPRYLIKTRGQQVTLSCSPISGHRSVSWYQQTPGQGLQFLFEYFSETQRNKGNFPGRFSGRQFSNSRSEMNVSTLELGDSALYLCASNLEGGPQETQYFGPGTRLLVL.